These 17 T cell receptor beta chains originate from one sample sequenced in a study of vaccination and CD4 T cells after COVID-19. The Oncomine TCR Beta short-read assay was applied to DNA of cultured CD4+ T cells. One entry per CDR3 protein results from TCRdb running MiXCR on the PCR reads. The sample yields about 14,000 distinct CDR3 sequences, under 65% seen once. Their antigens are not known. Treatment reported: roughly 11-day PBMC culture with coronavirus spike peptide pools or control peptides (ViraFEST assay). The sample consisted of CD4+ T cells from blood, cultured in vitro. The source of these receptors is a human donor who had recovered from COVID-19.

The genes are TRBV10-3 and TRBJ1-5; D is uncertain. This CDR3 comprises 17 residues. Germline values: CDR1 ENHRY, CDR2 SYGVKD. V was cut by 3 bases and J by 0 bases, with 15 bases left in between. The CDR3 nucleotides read TGTGCCATCAGTGATGGGTCAGGCCTCAATAGCAATCAGCCCCAGCATTTT. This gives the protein CAISDGSGLNSNQPQHF.

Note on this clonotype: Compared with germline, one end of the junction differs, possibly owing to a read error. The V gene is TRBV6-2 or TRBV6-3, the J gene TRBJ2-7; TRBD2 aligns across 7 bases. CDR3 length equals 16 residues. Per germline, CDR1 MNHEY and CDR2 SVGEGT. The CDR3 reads CASSYSPLLAVYGQYF. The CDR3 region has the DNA TGTGCCAGCAGTTACTCGCCTCTCCTAGCGGTGTACGGGCAGTACTTC.

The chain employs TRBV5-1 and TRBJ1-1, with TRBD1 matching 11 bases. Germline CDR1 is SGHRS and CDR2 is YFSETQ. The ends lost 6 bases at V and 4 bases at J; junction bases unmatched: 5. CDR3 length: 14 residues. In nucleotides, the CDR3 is TGCGCCAGCAAGAGGGACAGGGGGGCCACTGAAGCTTTCTTT. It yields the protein CASKRDRGATEAFF. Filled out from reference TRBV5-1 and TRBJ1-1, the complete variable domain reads KAGVTQTPRYLIKTRGQQVTLSCSPISGHRSVSWYQQTPGQGLQFLFEYFSETQRNKGNFPGRFSGRQFSNSRSEMNVSTLELGDSALYLCASKRDRGATEAFFGQGTRLTVV.

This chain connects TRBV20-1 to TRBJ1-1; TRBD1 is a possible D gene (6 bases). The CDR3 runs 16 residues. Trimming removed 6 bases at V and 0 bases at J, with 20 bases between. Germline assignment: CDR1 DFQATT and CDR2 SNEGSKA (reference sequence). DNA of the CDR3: TGCAGTGCAAAGAGTAGCAGGGGAGCATTGAACACTGAAGCTTTCTTT. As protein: CSAKSSRGALNTEAFF.

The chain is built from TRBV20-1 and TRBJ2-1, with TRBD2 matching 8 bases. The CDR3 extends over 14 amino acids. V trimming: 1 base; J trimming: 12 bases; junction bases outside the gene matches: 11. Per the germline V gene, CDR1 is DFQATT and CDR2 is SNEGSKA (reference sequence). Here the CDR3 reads CSARVTSAHRGQFF. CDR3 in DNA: TGCAGTGCTAGAGTGACTAGCGCCCACCGTGGGCAGTTCTTC.

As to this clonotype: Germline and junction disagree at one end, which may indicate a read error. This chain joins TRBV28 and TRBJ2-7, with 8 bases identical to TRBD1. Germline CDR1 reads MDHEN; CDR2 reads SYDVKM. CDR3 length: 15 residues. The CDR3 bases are TGTGCCGGCAGTTCCGAAGGACAGGGTTACTACGAGCAGTACTTC. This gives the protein CAGSSEGQGYYEQYF.

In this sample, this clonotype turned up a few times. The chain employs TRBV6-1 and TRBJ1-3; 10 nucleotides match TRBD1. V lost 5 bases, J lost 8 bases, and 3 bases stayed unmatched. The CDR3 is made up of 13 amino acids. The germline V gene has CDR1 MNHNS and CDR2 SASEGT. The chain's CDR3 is CASSRTGGDTIYF. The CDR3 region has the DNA TGTGCCAGCAGTAGGACAGGGGGAGACACCATATATTTT.

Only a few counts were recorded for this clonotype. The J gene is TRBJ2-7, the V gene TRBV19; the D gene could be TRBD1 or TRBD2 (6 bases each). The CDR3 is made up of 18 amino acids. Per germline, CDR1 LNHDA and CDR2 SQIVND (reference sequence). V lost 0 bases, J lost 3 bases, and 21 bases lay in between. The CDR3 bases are TGTGCCAGTAGTATAGATCTAAAGGGGGAGGCAGGTTACTACGAGCAGTACTTC. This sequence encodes CASSIDLKGEAGYYEQYF.

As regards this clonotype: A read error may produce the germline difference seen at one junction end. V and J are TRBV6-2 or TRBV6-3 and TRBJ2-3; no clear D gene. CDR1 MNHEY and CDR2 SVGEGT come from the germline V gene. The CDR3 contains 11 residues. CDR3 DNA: TGTACCAGCAGTCCGTTCGGCGCGCAGTATTTT. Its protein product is CTSSPFGAQYF.

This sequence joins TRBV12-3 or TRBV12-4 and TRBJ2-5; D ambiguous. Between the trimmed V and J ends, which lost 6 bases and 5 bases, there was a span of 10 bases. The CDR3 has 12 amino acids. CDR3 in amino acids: CASSSIVETQYF. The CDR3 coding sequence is TGTGCCAGCAGCTCTATAGTGGAGACCCAGTACTTC.

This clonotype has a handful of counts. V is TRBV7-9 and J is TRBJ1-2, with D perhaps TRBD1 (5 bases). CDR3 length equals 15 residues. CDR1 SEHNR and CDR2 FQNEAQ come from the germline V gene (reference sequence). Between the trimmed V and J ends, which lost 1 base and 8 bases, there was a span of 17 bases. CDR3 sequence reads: CASSLEYWGVQGYTF. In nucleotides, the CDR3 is TGTGCCAGCAGCTTAGAATATTGGGGGGTGCAAGGCTACACCTTC.

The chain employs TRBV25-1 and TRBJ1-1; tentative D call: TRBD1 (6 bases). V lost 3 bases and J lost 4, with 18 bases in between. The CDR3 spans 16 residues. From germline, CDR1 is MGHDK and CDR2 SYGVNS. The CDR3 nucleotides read TGTGCCAGCAGTGAGTATACAGGGAGAGGTGGCACTGAAGCTTTCTTT. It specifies CASSEYTGRGGTEAFF.

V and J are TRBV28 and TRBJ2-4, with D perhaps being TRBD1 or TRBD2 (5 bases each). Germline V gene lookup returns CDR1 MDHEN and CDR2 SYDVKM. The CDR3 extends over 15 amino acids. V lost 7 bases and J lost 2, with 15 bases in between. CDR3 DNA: TGTGCCAGCATGGGCACTGAGGGGCCCAAAAACATTCAGTACTTC. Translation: CASMGTEGPKNIQYF.

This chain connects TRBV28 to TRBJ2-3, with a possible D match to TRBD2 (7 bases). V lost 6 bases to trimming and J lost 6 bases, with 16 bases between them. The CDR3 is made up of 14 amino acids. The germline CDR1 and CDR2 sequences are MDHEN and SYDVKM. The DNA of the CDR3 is TGTGCCAGCAGGAGCGGGGCCGGGGGCGATACGCAGTATTTT. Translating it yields CASRSGAGGDTQYF. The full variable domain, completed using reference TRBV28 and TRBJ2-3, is DVKVTQSSRYLVKRTGEKVFLECVQDMDHENMFWYRQDPGLGLRLIYFSYDVKMKEKGDIPEGYSVSREKKERFSLILESASTNQTSMYLCASRSGAGGDTQYFGPGTRLTVL.

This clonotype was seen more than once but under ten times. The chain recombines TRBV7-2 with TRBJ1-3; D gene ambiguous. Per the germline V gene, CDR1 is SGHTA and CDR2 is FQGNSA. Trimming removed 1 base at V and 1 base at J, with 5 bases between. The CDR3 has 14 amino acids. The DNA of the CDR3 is TGTGCCAGCAGCTTAGTAGGTTCTGGAAACACCATATATTTT. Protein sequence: CASSLVGSGNTIYF.

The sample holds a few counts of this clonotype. DNA of the CDR3: TGCAGTGCTCGCAAAGAACCGGGACAGGGTAACTATGGCTACACCTTC. Protein product: CSARKEPGQGNYGYTF. The chain recombines TRBV20-1 with TRBJ1-2; 9 bases map to TRBD1. The CDR3 sequence is 16 residues long. Germline lookup yields CDR1 DFQATT and CDR2 SNEGSKA (reference sequence). J gave up 1 base and V 5 bases, and 11 bases lay outside the gene matches.

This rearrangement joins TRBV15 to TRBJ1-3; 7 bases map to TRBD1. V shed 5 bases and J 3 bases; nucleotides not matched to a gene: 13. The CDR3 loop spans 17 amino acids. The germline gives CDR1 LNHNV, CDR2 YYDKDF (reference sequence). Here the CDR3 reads CATSQINTRGLGNTIYF. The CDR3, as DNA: TGTGCCACCAGCCAGATCAACACAAGGGGGCTTGGAAACACCATATATTTT.